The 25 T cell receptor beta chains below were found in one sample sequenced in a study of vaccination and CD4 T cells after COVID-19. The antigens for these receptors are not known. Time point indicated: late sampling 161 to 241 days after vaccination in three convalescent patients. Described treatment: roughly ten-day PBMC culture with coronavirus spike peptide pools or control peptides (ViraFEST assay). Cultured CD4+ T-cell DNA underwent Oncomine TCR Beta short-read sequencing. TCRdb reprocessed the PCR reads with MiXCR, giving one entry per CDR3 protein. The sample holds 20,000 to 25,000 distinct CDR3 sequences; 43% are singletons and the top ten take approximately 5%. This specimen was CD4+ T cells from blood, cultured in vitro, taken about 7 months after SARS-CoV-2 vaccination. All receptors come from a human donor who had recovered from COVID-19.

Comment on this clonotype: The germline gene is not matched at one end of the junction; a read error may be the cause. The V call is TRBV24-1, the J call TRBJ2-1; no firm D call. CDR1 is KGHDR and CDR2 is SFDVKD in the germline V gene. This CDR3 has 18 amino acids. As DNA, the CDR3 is TGTGCCACCAGTGACCGTAACGCTCTACTTAGCTCCTACAATGGGCAGTTCTTC. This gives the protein CATSDRNALLSSYNGQFF.

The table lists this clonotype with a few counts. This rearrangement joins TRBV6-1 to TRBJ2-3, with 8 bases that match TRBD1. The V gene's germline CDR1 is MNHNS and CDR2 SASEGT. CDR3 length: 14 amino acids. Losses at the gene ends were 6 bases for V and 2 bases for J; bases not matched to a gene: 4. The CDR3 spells CASRLDRATDTQYF. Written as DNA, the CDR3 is TGTGCCAGCAGGTTGGACAGGGCCACAGATACGCAGTATTTT.

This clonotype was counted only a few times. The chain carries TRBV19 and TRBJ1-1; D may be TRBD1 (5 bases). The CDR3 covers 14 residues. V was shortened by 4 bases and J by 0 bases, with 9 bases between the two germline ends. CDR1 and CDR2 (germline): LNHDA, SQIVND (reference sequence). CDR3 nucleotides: TGTGCCAGTAGTAAGAGACAGTTGAACACTGAAGCTTTCTTT. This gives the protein CASSKRQLNTEAFF.

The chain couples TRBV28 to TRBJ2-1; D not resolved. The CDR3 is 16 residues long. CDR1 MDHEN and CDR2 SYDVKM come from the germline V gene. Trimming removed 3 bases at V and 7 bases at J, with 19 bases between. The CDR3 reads CASSLAFSPGENEQFF. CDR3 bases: TGTGCCAGCAGTTTGGCCTTCTCCCCAGGAGAGAATGAGCAGTTCTTC.

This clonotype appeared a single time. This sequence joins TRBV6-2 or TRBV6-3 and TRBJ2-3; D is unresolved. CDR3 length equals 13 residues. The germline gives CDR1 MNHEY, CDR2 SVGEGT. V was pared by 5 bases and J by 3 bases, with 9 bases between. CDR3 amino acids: CASSKRETDTQYF. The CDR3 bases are TGTGCCAGCAGTAAGCGCGAGACAGATACGCAGTATTTT.

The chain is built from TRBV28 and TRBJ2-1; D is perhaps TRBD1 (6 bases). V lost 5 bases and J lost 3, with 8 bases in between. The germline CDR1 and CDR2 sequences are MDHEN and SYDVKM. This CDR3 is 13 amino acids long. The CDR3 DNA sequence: TGTGCCAGCAGTCCACAGGGCTACAATGAGCAGTTCTTC. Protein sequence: CASSPQGYNEQFF.

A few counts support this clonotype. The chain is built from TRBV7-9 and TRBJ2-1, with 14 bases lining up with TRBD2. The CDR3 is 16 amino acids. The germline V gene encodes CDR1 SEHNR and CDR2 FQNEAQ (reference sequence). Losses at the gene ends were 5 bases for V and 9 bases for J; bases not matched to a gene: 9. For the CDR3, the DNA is TGTGCCAGCAGCCGACTAGCGGGAGGGATGAGGGGTGAGCAGTTCTTC. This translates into CASSRLAGGMRGEQFF. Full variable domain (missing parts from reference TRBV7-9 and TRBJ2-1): DTGVSQNPRHKITKRGQNVTFRCDPISEHNRLYWYRQTLGQGPEFLTYFQNEAQLEKSRLLSDRFSAERPKGSFSTLEIQRTEQGDSAMYLCASSRLAGGMRGEQFFGPGTRLTVL.

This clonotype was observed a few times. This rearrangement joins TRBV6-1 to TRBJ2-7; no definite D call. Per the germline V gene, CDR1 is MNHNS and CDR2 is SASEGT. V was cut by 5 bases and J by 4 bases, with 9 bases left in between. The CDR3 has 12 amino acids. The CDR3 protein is CASSTAYYEQYF. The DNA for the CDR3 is TGTGCCAGCAGTACCGCCTATTACGAGCAGTACTTC.

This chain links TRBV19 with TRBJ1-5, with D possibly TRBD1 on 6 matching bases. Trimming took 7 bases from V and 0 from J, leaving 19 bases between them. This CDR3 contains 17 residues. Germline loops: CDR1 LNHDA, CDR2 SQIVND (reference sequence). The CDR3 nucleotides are TGTGCCAGTAAAGGGCGCCAGGGGAACTATAGCAATCAGCCCCAGCATTTT. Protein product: CASKGRQGNYSNQPQHF.

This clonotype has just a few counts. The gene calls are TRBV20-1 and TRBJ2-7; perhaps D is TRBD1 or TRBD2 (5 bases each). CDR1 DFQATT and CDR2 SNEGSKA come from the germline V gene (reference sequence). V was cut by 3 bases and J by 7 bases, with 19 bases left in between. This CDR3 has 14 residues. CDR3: CSASRGDYLGEQYF. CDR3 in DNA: TGCAGTGCTAGTAGGGGAGACTATCTAGGTGAGCAGTACTTC.

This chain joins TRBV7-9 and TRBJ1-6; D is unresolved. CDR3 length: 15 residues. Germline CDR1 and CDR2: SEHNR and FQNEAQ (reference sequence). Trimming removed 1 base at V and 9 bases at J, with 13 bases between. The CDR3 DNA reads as TGTGCCAGCAGCTTAGATGGGCTCCACGTTTCACCCCTCCACTTT. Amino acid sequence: CASSLDGLHVSPLHF.

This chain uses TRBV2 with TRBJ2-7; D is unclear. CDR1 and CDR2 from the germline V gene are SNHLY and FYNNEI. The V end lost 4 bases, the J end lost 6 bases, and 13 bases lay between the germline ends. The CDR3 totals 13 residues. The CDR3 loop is CASSGVSLGEQYF. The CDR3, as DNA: TGTGCCAGCAGTGGAGTTTCCCTCGGCGAGCAGTACTTC.

CDR3 sequence reads: CASNSFMRRGPLETQYF. The CDR3 nucleotides are TGTGCCAGCAACTCATTTATGAGGAGAGGGCCGTTGGAGACCCAGTACTTC. The rearrangement links TRBV28 to TRBJ2-5; perhaps TRBD2 as D (5 bases). CDR3 length: 17 amino acids. The V and J ends lost 7 bases and 5 bases respectively, with 26 bases between them. Germline-derived CDR1 and CDR2 are MDHEN and SYDVKM.

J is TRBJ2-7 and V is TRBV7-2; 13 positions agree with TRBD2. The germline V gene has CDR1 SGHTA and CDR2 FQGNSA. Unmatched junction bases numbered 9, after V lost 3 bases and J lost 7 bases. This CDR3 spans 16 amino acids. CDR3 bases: TGTGCCAGCAGCTTCAGTGGACTAGCGGGAGTTGGGGAGCAGTACTTC. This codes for CASSFSGLAGVGEQYF.

The CDR3 reads CATSGDRGGETYNSPLHF. The DNA of the CDR3 is TGTGCCACCAGCGGGGACAGGGGAGGAGAAACCTATAATTCACCCCTCCACTTT. J is TRBJ1-6 and V is TRBV15, with 10 bases aligning to TRBD1. The CDR3 runs 18 residues. V lost 5 bases to trimming and J lost 2 bases; unmatched junction nucleotides: 9. The V gene's germline CDR1 is LNHNV and CDR2 YYDKDF (reference sequence).

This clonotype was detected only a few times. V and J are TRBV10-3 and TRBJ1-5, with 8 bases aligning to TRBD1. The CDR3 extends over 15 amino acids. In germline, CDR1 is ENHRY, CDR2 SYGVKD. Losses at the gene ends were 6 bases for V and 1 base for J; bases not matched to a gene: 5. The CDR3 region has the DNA TGTGCCATCAGCGTGACAGGGGAAAGCAATCAGCCCCAGCATTTT. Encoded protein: CAISVTGESNQPQHF.

CDR3 sequence (DNA): TGTGCCAGCAGACGACAAACCGACTACGAGCAGTACTTC. Translating gives CASRRQTDYEQYF. The gene calls are TRBV6-6 and TRBJ2-7; D is unclear. The V and J ends lost 6 bases and 3 bases respectively, with 12 bases between them. This CDR3 has 13 residues. Germline V gives CDR1 MNHNY, CDR2 SVGAGI (reference sequence).

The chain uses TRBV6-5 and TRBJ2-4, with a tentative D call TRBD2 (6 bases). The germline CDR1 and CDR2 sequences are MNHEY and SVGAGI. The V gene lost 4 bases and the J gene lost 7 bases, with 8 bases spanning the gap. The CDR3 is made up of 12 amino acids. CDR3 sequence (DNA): TGTGCCAGCAGTTCCAGCGGGAACATTCAGTACTTC. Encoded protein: CASSSSGNIQYF.

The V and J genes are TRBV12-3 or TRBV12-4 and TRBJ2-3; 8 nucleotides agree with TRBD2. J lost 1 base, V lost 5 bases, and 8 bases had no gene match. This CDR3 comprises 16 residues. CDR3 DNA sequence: TGTGCCAGCAGTCCAACCCGGGAGGGGGGCACAGATACGCAGTATTTT. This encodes CASSPTREGGTDTQYF.

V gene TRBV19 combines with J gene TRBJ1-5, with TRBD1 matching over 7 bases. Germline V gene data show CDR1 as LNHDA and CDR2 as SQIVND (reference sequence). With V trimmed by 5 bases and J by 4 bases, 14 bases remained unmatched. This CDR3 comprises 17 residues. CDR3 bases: TGTGCCAGTAGTGCCCCGAGACAGGGTGTAGGGAATCAGCCCCAGCATTTT. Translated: CASSAPRQGVGNQPQHF.

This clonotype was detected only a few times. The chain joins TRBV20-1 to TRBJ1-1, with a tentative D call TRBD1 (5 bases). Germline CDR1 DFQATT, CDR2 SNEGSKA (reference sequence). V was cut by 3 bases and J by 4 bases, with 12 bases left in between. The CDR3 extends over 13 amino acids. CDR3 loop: CSARGVSGTEAFF. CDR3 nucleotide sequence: TGCAGTGCTAGGGGGGTCTCGGGCACTGAAGCTTTCTTT.

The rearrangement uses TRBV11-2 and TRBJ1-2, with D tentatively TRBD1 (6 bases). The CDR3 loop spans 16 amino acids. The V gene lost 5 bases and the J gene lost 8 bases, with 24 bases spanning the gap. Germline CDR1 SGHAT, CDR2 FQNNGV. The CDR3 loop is CASSPNRGAIMGGYTF. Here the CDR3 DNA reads TGTGCCAGCAGCCCCAATAGGGGGGCTATTATGGGGGGCTACACCTTC.

The CDR3 reads CASRPTRQPVETQYF. The CDR3 DNA sequence: TGTGCCAGCAGGCCGACTAGACAGCCGGTGGAGACCCAGTACTTC. This chain uses TRBV6-1 with TRBJ2-5; tentatively, D is TRBD2 (6 bases). This CDR3 has 15 residues. From germline, CDR1 is MNHNS and CDR2 SASEGT. Trimming removed 6 bases at V and 5 bases at J, with 19 bases between.

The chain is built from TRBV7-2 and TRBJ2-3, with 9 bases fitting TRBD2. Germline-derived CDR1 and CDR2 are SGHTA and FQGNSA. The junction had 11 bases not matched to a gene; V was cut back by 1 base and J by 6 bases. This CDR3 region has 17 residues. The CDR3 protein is CASSLVPGGRAADTQYF. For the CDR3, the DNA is TGTGCCAGCAGCTTAGTCCCTGGCGGGAGGGCAGCTGATACGCAGTATTTT.

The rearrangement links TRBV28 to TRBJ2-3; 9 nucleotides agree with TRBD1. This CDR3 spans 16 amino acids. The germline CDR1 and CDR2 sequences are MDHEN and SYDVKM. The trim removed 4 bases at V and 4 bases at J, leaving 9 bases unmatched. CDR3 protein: CASSSHGQGLSDTQYF. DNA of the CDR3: TGTGCCAGCAGTTCACACGGACAGGGGTTATCAGATACGCAGTATTTT. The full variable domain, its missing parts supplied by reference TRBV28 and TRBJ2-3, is DVKVTQSSRYLVKRTGEKVFLECVQDMDHENMFWYRQDPGLGLRLIYFSYDVKMKEKGDIPEGYSVSREKKERFSLILESASTNQTSMYLCASSSHGQGLSDTQYFGPGTRLTVL.